Described below is a single T cell receptor beta chain sequence and its context. As yet, its antigen is unknown. The entry originates in a study of cytomegalovirus exposure and HLA in healthy donors. Study-level points and caveats: The Asian-associated ancestry cluster reportedly had fewer N-insertions than the approximately 670-donor mean in a later analysis.

PCR was performed using 60 Vbeta and 13 Jbeta primers. Profiling relied on immunoSEQ multiplex PCR, and the TCRdb table lists in-frame clones only, not all of them. The sample consists of about 130,000 clones, 60% to 80% of them appearing once. All the people who gave samples were healthy bone marrow donors. The TCR comes from a man aged 50 to 59 in good health and CMV-seropositive. Sequenced input: PBMCs.

CDR3 loop: CASSPPGQTYGYTF. In nucleotides, the CDR3 is TGTGCCAGCTCACCTCCGGGACAGACCTATGGCTACACCTTC. V and J are TRBV18 and TRBJ1-2; 7 bases fit TRBD1. Germline V gene lookup returns CDR1 KGHSH and CDR2 LQKENI. Trimming at V came to 3 bases and at J to 4 bases, leaving 5 bases not matched to a gene. The CDR3 sequence is 14 residues long. The full variable domain, completed using reference TRBV18 and TRBJ1-2, is NAGVMQNPRHLVRRRGQEARLRCSPMKGHSHVYWYRQLPEEGLKFMVYLQKENIIDESGMPKERFSAEFPKEGPSILRIQQVVRGDSAAYFCASSPPGQTYGYTFGSGTRLTVV.